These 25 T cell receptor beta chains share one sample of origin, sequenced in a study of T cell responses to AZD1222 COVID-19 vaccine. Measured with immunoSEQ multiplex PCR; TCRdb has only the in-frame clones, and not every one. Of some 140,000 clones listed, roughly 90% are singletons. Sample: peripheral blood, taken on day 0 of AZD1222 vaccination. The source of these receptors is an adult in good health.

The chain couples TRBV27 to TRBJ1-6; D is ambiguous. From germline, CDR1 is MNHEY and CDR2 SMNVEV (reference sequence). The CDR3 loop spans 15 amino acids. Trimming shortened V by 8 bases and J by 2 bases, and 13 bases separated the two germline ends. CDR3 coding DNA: TGTGCCAGCGGCGATGCCGGGCCCTATAATTCACCCCTCCACTTT. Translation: CASGDAGPYNSPLHF.

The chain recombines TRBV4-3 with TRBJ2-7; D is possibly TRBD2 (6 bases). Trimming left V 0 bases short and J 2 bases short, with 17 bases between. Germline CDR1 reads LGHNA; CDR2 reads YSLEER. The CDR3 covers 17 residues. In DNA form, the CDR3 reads TGCGCCAGCAGCCAAGAGGACGGGAGAATCGGGACCTACGAGCAGTACTTC. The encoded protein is CASSQEDGRIGTYEQYF.

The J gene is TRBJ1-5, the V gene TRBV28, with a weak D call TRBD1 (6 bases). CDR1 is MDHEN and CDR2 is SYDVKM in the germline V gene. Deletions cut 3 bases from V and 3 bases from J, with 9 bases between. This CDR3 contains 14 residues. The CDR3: CASSFWGPNQPQHF. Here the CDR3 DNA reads TGTGCCAGCAGTTTTTGGGGGCCCAATCAGCCCCAGCATTTT. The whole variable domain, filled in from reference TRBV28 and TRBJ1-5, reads DVKVTQSSRYLVKRTGEKVFLECVQDMDHENMFWYRQDPGLGLRLIYFSYDVKMKEKGDIPEGYSVSREKKERFSLILESASTNQTSMYLCASSFWGPNQPQHFGDGTRLSIL.

This CDR3 is CASSLLAGETGELFF. CDR3 bases: TGTGCCAGCAGCTTACTAGCGGGAGAGACCGGGGAGCTGTTTTTT. This chain links TRBV11-3 with TRBJ2-2, with TRBD2 identical over 10 bases. The junction had 2 bases not matched to a gene; V was cut back by 2 bases and J by 5 bases. The CDR3 consists of 15 residues. Germline V gives CDR1 SGHNT, CDR2 YENEEA.

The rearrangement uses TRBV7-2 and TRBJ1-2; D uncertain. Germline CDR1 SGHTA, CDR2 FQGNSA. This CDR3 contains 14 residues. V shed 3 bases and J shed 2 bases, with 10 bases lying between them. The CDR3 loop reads CASSLAAPNYGYTF. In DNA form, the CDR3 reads TGTGCCAGCAGCTTGGCGGCTCCCAACTATGGCTACACCTTC.

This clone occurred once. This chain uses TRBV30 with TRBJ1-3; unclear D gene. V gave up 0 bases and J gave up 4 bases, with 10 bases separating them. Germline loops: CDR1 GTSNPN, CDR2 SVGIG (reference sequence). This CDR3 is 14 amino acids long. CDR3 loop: CAWSVSVSGNTIYF. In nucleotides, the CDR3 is TGTGCCTGGAGTGTTTCAGTCTCCGGAAACACCATATATTTT.

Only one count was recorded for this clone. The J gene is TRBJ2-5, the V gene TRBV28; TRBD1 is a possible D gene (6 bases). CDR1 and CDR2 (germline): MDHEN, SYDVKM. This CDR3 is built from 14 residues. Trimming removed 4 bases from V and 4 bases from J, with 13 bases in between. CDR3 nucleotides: TGTGCCAGCAGTTCCGGACAGTTTCGAGAGACCCAGTACTTC. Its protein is CASSSGQFRETQYF. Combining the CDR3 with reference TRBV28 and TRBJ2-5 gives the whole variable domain DVKVTQSSRYLVKRTGEKVFLECVQDMDHENMFWYRQDPGLGLRLIYFSYDVKMKEKGDIPEGYSVSREKKERFSLILESASTNQTSMYLCASSSGQFRETQYFGPGTRLLVL.

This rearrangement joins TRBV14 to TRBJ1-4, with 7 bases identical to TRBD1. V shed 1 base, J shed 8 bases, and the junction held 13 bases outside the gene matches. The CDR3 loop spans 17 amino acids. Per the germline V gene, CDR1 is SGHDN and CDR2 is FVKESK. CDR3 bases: TGTGCCAGCAGCCAAGGAAAAGCACTAACAGGGGTAGAAAAACTGTTTTTT. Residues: CASSQGKALTGVEKLFF.

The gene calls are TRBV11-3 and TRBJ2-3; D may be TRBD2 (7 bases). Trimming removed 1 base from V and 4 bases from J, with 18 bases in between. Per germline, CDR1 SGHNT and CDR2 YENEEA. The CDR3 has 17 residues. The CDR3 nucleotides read TGTGCCAGCAGCTTAGGACGGCGGGGGCCTGCGGCAGATACGCAGTATTTT. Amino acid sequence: CASSLGRRGPAADTQYF.

DNA of the CDR3: TGTGCCAGCAGTTTTTTGGGACAGGGTTTTTTCGACGAGCAGTACTTC. This gives the protein CASSFLGQGFFDEQYF. The chain is built from TRBV28 and TRBJ2-7, with 9 bases lining up with TRBD1. Germline CDR1 is MDHEN and CDR2 is SYDVKM. With 3 bases clipped from V and 5 bases from J, the junction kept 11 bases outside the gene matches. This CDR3 spans 16 amino acids.

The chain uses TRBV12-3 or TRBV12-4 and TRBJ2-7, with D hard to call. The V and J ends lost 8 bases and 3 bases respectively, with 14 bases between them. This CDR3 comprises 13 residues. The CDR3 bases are TGTGCCAGCCAGACACACAGACACTACGAGCAGTACTTC. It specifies CASQTHRHYEQYF.

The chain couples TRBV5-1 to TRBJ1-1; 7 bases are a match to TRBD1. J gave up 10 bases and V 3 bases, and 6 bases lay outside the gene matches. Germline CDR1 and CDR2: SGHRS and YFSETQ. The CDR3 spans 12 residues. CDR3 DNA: TGCGCCAGCAGCTCAAGGACAGGAGCAGCTTTCTTT. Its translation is CASSSRTGAAFF.

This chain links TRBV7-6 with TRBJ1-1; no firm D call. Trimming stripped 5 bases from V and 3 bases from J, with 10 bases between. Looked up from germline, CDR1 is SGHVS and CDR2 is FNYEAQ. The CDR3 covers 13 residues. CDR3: CASSAEVYTEAFF. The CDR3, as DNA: TGTGCCAGCAGCGCAGAGGTGTACACTGAAGCTTTCTTT.

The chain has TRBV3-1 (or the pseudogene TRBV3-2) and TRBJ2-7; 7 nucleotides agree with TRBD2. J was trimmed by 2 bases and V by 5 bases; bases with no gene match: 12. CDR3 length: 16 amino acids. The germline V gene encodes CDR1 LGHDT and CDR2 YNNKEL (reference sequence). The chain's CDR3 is CASSGSWLAETYEQYF. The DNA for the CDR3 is TGTGCCAGCAGCGGCAGTTGGCTAGCGGAAACCTACGAGCAGTACTTC.

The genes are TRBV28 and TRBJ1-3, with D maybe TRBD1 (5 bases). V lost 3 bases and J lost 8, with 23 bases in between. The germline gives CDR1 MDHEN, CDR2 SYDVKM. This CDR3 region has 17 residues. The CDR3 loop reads CASSLGTNNFRTDTIYF. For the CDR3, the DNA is TGTGCCAGCAGTTTGGGGACTAACAACTTCCGGACGGACACCATATATTTT. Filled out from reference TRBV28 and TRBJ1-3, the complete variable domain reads DVKVTQSSRYLVKRTGEKVFLECVQDMDHENMFWYRQDPGLGLRLIYFSYDVKMKEKGDIPEGYSVSREKKERFSLILESASTNQTSMYLCASSLGTNNFRTDTIYFGEGSWLTVV.

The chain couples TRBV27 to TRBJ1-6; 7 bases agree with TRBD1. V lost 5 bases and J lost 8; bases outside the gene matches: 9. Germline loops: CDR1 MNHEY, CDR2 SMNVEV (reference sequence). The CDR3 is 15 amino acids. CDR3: CASSARTGVYSPLHF. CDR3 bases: TGTGCCAGCAGTGCCCGGACAGGTGTTTATTCACCCCTCCACTTT.

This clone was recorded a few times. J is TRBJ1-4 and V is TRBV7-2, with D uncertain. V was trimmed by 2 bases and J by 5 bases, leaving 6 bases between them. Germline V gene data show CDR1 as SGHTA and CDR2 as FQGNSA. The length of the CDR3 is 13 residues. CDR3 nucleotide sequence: TGTGCCAGCAGCTTACTCCCGAATGAAAAACTGTTTTTT. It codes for CASSLLPNEKLFF.

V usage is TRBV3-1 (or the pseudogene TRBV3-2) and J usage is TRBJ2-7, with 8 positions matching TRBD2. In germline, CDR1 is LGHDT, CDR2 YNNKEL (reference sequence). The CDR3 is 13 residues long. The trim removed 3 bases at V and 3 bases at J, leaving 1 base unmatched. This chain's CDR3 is CASSHSGSYEQYF. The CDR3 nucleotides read TGTGCCAGCAGCCACAGCGGGAGCTACGAGCAGTACTTC.

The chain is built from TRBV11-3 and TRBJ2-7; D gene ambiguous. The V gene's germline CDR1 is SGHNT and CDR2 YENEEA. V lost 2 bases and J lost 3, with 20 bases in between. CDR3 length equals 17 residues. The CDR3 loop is CASSLSHFGRDFYEQYF. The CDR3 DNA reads TGTGCCAGCAGCTTATCCCACTTCGGTAGGGATTTCTACGAGCAGTACTTC.

Here the CDR3 reads CASSLGKFGYGYTF. In nucleotides, the CDR3 is TGCGCCAGCAGCCTGGGGAAGTTTGGATATGGCTACACCTTC. The chain combines TRBV5-1 with TRBJ1-2; D not resolved. The CDR3 extends over 14 amino acids. V lost 4 bases and J lost 5, with 15 bases in between. Germline loops: CDR1 SGHRS, CDR2 YFSETQ.

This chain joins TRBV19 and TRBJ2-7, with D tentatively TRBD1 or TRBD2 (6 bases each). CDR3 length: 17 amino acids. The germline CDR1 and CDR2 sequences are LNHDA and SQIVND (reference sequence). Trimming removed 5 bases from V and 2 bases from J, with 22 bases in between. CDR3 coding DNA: TGTGCCAGTAGTCAGATCCGTTTAGGGGGGTTCGCCTACGAGCAGTACTTC. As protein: CASSQIRLGGFAYEQYF.

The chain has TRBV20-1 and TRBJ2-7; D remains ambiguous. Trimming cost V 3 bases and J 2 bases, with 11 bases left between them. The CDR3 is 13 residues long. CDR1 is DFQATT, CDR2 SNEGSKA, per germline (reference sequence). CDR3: CSASMADPYEQYF. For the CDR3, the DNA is TGCAGTGCTAGTATGGCGGACCCCTACGAGCAGTACTTC.

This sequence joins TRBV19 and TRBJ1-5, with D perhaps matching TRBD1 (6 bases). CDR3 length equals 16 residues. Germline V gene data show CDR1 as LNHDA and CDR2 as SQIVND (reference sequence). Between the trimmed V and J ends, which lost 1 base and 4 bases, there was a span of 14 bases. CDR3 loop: CASSIGSGHLNQPQHF. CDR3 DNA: TGTGCCAGTAGTATAGGATCGGGACACCTGAATCAGCCCCAGCATTTT. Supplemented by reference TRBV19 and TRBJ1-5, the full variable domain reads DGGITQSPKYLFRKEGQNVTLSCEQNLNHDAMYWYRQDPGQGLRLIYYSQIVNDFQKGDIAEGYSVSREKKESFPLTVTSAQKNPTAFYLCASSIGSGHLNQPQHFGDGTRLSIL.

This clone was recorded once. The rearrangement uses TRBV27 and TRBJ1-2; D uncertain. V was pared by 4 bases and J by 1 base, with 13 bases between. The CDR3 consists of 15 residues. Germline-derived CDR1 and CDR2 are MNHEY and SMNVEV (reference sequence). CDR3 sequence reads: CASSSLLTYNYGYTF. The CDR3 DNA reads TGTGCCAGCAGTTCCCTGTTAACCTATAACTATGGCTACACCTTC.

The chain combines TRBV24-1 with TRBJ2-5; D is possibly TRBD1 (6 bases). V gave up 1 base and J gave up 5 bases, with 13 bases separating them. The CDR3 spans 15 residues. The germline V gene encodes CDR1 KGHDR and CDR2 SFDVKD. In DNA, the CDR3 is TGTGCCACCAGTGATTTCCGTGGGGGCGCCGAGACCCAGTACTTC. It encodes CATSDFRGGAETQYF.